The 21 T cell receptor beta chains in this list originate from one sample, sequenced in a study of beta chain features in type 1 diabetes. The study reverse transcribed the entire isolated RNA, so it sequenced expressed TCRB transcripts. Profiling relied on immunoSEQ multiplex PCR, and the TCRdb table lists in-frame clones only, not all of them. The table includes 390,000 or so clones, over 11% detected once. Source material: naive CD4+ T cells from blood. The receptors shown here come from a man aged 30-40 years in good health.

The V call is TRBV9, the J call TRBJ2-1, with D possibly TRBD2 on 6 matching bases. This CDR3 is 14 amino acids long. V lost 2 bases to trimming and J lost 4 bases, with 10 bases between them. The germline gives CDR1 SGDLS, CDR2 YYNGEE. CDR3: CASSVGGAYNEQFF. In nucleotides, the CDR3 is TGTGCCAGCAGCGTGGGAGGAGCGTACAATGAGCAGTTCTTC.

The chain's CDR3 is CASSFGAGEAFF. The DNA of the CDR3 is TGTGCCAGCAGCTTCGGGGCCGGAGAAGCTTTCTTT. The rearrangement uses TRBV5-6 and TRBJ1-1; a possible D gene is TRBD1 (5 bases). V lost 2 bases to trimming and J lost 8 bases, with 10 bases between them. The CDR3 runs 12 residues. Germline V gene sequence: CDR1 SGHDT, CDR2 YYEEEE.

The chain recombines TRBV13 with TRBJ1-6; TRBD1 aligns across 10 bases. Germline lookup yields CDR1 PRHDT and CDR2 FYEKMQ (reference sequence). The CDR3 is 13 residues long. After removal of 8 bases from V and 10 bases from J, the junction contained 5 bases not matched to a gene. DNA of the CDR3: TGTGCCAGCTCAGACAGGGGGCCATCACCCCTCCACTTT. Translated: CASSDRGPSPLHF. The full variable domain, in which reference TRBV13 and TRBJ1-6 provide the parts outside the CDR3, is AAGVIQSPRHLIKEKRETATLKCYPIPRHDTVYWYQQGPGQDPQFLISFYEKMQSDKGSIPDRFSAQQFSDYHSELNMSSLELGDSALYFCASSDRGPSPLHFGNGTRLTVT.

A few counts support this clone. Here the CDR3 reads CASSGGHGTDTQYF. The CDR3 nucleotides read TGCGCCAGCTCGGGAGGGCATGGCACAGATACGCAGTATTTT. J is TRBJ2-3 and V is TRBV5-1; 8 bases fit TRBD2. The CDR3 has 14 amino acids. Germline lookup yields CDR1 SGHRS and CDR2 YFSETQ. After removal of 7 bases from V and 1 base from J, the junction contained 5 bases not matched to a gene. The full variable domain, in which reference TRBV5-1 and TRBJ2-3 provide the parts outside the CDR3, is KAGVTQTPRYLIKTRGQQVTLSCSPISGHRSVSWYQQTPGQGLQFLFEYFSETQRNKGNFPGRFSGRQFSNSRSEMNVSTLELGDSALYLCASSGGHGTDTQYFGPGTRLTVL.

The chain links TRBV19 to TRBJ2-1; tentatively, D is TRBD1 (6 bases). Germline CDR1 and CDR2: LNHDA and SQIVND (reference sequence). This CDR3 is 16 amino acids long. Trimming removed 7 bases at V and 0 bases at J, with 16 bases between. The CDR3: CASTPGAPSSYNEQFF. CDR3 DNA sequence: TGTGCCAGTACCCCAGGGGCGCCGAGCTCCTACAATGAGCAGTTCTTC.

The rearrangement links TRBV7-8 to TRBJ2-1, with 12 bases identical to TRBD1. The CDR3 is 15 residues long. Germline V gene lookup returns CDR1 SGHVS and CDR2 FQNEAQ. Germline trimming cut 8 bases from V and 9 bases from J; bases unmatched to any gene: 11. Here the CDR3 reads CASYLGTGGFGEQFF. In DNA, the CDR3 is TGTGCCAGCTACCTCGGGACAGGGGGCTTCGGTGAGCAGTTCTTC. The complete variable domain, with remaining parts taken from reference TRBV7-8 and TRBJ2-1, reads GAGVSQSPRYKVAKRGQDVALRCDPISGHVSLFWYQQALGQGPEFLTYFQNEAQLDKSGLPSDRFFAERPEGSVSTLKIQRTQQEDSAVYLCASYLGTGGFGEQFFGPGTRLTVL.

This clone turned up a few times. This chain links TRBV6-5 with TRBJ2-6; D gene ambiguous. This CDR3 is built from 15 residues. Trimming cost V 6 bases and J 1 base, with 10 bases left between them. Germline V gives CDR1 MNHEY, CDR2 SVGAGI. The CDR3 protein is CASSPLGSGANVLTF. In DNA form, the CDR3 reads TGTGCCAGCAGCCCGCTAGGGTCTGGGGCCAACGTCCTGACTTTC.

V and J are TRBV9 and TRBJ2-4; 7 nucleotides line up with TRBD1. This CDR3 is 14 amino acids long. The germline gives CDR1 SGDLS, CDR2 YYNGEE. Trimming took 0 bases from V and 7 from J; bases not matched to a gene: 4. CDR3 sequence reads: CASSVGQGGNIQYF. As DNA, the CDR3 is TGTGCCAGCAGCGTAGGACAGGGTGGGAACATTCAGTACTTC.

This clone was observed a handful of times. The V gene is TRBV29-1, the J gene TRBJ1-2, with TRBD1 identical over 7 bases. CDR1 is SQVTM, CDR2 ANQGSEA, per germline. The CDR3 totals 10 residues. Unmatched junction bases numbered 4, after V lost 7 bases and J lost 8 bases. CDR3 residues: CSADRDGYTF. The CDR3 DNA sequence: TGCAGCGCAGACAGGGACGGCTACACCTTC.

This clone was seen a few times. The V and J genes are TRBV7-2 and TRBJ2-6, with D perhaps matching TRBD1 (5 bases). V was pared by 11 bases and J by 0 bases, with 11 bases between. There are 14 residues in the CDR3. Germline CDR1 reads SGHTA; CDR2 reads FQGNSA. The CDR3 protein is CAERQNSGANVLTF. Here the CDR3 DNA reads TGTGCCGAGCGACAGAACTCTGGGGCCAACGTCCTGACTTTC. The entire variable domain, with the rest obtained from reference TRBV7-2 and TRBJ2-6, is as follows: GAGVSQSPSNKVTEKGKDVELRCDPISGHTALYWYRQSLGQGLEFLIYFQGNSAPDKSGLPSDRFSAERTGGSVSTLTIQRTQQEDSAVYLCAERQNSGANVLTFGAGSRLTVL.

V gene TRBV25-1 combines with J gene TRBJ1-2, with 7 bases lining up with TRBD1. V was pared by 3 bases and J by 4 bases, with 2 bases of the junction left unmatched. Germline loops: CDR1 MGHDK, CDR2 SYGVNS. This CDR3 contains 13 residues. Written as DNA, the CDR3 is TGTGCCAGCAGTGATGGACAGGTCTATGGCTACACCTTC. Translation gives CASSDGQVYGYTF.

The gene calls are TRBV7-9 and TRBJ1-5; TRBD1 matches 9 bases. V gave up 4 bases and J gave up 0 bases; unmatched junction bases: 10. CDR1 is SEHNR and CDR2 is FQNEAQ in the germline V gene (reference sequence). This CDR3 spans 18 amino acids. CDR3 sequence reads: CASSYGTGNSLSNQPQHF. The DNA of the CDR3 is TGTGCCAGCAGCTATGGGACAGGGAATTCCCTTAGCAATCAGCCCCAGCATTTT.

The rearrangement joins TRBV7-2 to TRBJ1-1; D call uncertain. This CDR3 has 15 amino acids. V lost 1 base and J 1 base, leaving 10 bases between the germline ends. Per the germline V gene, CDR1 is SGHTA and CDR2 is FQGNSA. As DNA, the CDR3 is TGTGCCAGCAGCTTAGATACTGTCCCGAACACTGAAGCTTTCTTT. Residues: CASSLDTVPNTEAFF.

This clone was counted a few times. The V call is TRBV19, the J call TRBJ2-7, with 8 bases identical to TRBD2. Germline-derived CDR1 and CDR2 are LNHDA and SQIVND (reference sequence). The CDR3 has 16 residues. J was trimmed by 3 bases and V by 3 bases; bases with no gene match: 10. The CDR3 is CASSMLAVAGNYEQYF. In DNA form, the CDR3 reads TGTGCCAGTAGTATGTTGGCGGTAGCGGGGAACTACGAGCAGTACTTC.

This clone was detected a few times. The chain joins TRBV20-1 to TRBJ2-4; tentatively, D is TRBD1 (6 bases). Deletions cut 2 bases from V and 13 bases from J, with 12 bases between. The CDR3 extends over 11 amino acids. Germline assignment: CDR1 DFQATT and CDR2 SNEGSKA (reference sequence). The CDR3 here is CSARSDRLQYF. The CDR3 DNA follows: TGCAGTGCTAGATCCGACAGGTTACAGTACTTC.

The gene calls are TRBV7-8 and TRBJ1-5, with D possibly being TRBD1 (5 bases). The CDR3 spans 15 residues. CDR1 and CDR2 from the germline V gene are SGHVS and FQNEAQ. The V and J ends lost 5 bases and 2 bases respectively, with 13 bases between them. The CDR3 spells CASSGTPWGNQPQHF. The CDR3 DNA sequence: TGTGCCAGCAGCGGGACTCCCTGGGGCAATCAGCCCCAGCATTTT.

The V gene is TRBV19, the J gene TRBJ1-6; no definite D call. The V and J ends lost 2 bases and 7 bases respectively, with 12 bases between them. CDR1 is LNHDA, CDR2 SQIVND, per germline (reference sequence). CDR3 length: 15 residues. The CDR3: CASSISWAVNSPLHF. The DNA of the CDR3 is TGTGCCAGTAGTATAAGTTGGGCAGTGAATTCACCCCTCCACTTT.

The V gene is TRBV4-2, the J gene TRBJ2-1, with D unresolved. Trimming cost V 0 bases and J 12 bases, with 12 bases left between them. The CDR3 spans 13 residues. Germline lookup yields CDR1 LGHNA and CDR2 YNFKEQ. CDR3 nucleotide sequence: TGTGCCAGCAGCCAAGAATCGACCAACTGGCAGTTCTTC. Encoded protein: CASSQESTNWQFF.

Worth noting for this clone: The sample holds other DNA sequences that translate to the same CDR3. The J gene is TRBJ2-1, the V gene TRBV5-4, with 8 bases fitting TRBD2. The ends lost 4 bases at V and 0 bases at J; junction bases unmatched: 3. This CDR3 has 15 amino acids. Per the germline V gene, CDR1 is SGHNT and CDR2 is YYREEE (reference sequence). The CDR3 DNA is TGTGCCAGCAGCCCAAGCGGGAGCTCCTACAATGAGCAGTTCTTC. It specifies CASSPSGSSYNEQFF.

The V gene is TRBV14, the J gene TRBJ2-5; the match to TRBD1 covers 8 bases. This CDR3 contains 15 residues. CDR1 is SGHDN, CDR2 FVKESK, per germline. V gave up 1 base and J gave up 6 bases; unmatched junction bases: 7. The chain's CDR3 is CASSQVQGEWKTQYF. The CDR3 nucleotides are TGTGCCAGCAGCCAAGTACAGGGGGAGTGGAAGACCCAGTACTTC.

J is TRBJ1-6 and V is TRBV27; 9 bases are a match to TRBD1. The ends lost 4 bases at V and 9 bases at J; junction bases unmatched: 4. CDR1 MNHEY and CDR2 SMNVEV come from the germline V gene (reference sequence). CDR3 length: 14 amino acids. The CDR3 protein is CASSWDREVSPLHF. The CDR3 DNA reads TGTGCCAGCAGTTGGGACAGGGAGGTTTCACCCCTCCACTTT.